Presented here are 26 T cell receptor beta chains from one specimen sequenced in a study of T cells in narcolepsy. The method was immunoSEQ multiplex PCR; TCRdb's version includes in-frame clones alone and lacks a portion of them. The table records 34,000 or so clones, 60% to 80% of them present only once. Sequenced input: memory (CD45RA-) CD4+ T cells from blood. The receptors shown here come from a human donor in good health.

This clone was observed once. The chain employs TRBV14 and TRBJ1-4; D is uncertain. This CDR3 comprises 14 residues. The germline CDR1 and CDR2 sequences are SGHDN and FVKESK. Trimming cost V 1 base and J 8 bases, with 11 bases left between them. In DNA form, the CDR3 reads TGTGCCAGCAGCCAAGTGAACATCCGGGAAAAACTGTTTTTT. Translating gives CASSQVNIREKLFF.

V and J are TRBV5-1 and TRBJ1-1, with D perhaps TRBD1 (6 bases). Deletions cut 1 base from V and 1 base from J, with 14 bases between. Germline CDR1 and CDR2: SGHRS and YFSETQ. This CDR3 comprises 16 residues. The DNA of the CDR3 is TGCGCCAGCAGCTTGCTACCGGGGGCGAAGAACACTGAAGCTTTCTTT. Translation: CASSLLPGAKNTEAFF.

The chain carries TRBV10-3 and TRBJ2-5; D is unclear. V was shortened by 0 bases and J by 11 bases, with 13 bases between the two germline ends. The CDR3 is 13 amino acids. Germline CDR1 is ENHRY and CDR2 is SYGVKD. CDR3: CAISESALTEQYF. In nucleotides, the CDR3 is TGTGCCATCAGTGAGTCGGCTCTAACAGAGCAGTACTTC.

J is TRBJ2-7 and V is TRBV2; tentative D call: TRBD2 (5 bases). V was shortened by 0 bases and J by 10 bases, with 13 bases between the two germline ends. Germline CDR1 reads SNHLY; CDR2 reads FYNNEI. The CDR3 sequence is 13 residues long. CDR3 region: CASSEALSTIQYF. In DNA, the CDR3 is TGTGCCAGCAGTGAAGCGCTTTCGACTATTCAGTACTTC.

The chain uses TRBV9 and TRBJ1-3; D is uncertain. The CDR3 spans 16 residues. The germline gives CDR1 SGDLS, CDR2 YYNGEE. V lost 0 bases and J lost 0, with 10 bases in between. DNA for the CDR3: TGTGCCAGCAGCGTAGAACTCGGGTTCTCTGGAAACACCATATATTTT. Translation: CASSVELGFSGNTIYF.

The chain links TRBV6-6 to TRBJ2-7; 10 bases match TRBD2. The CDR3 runs 15 residues. CDR1 is MNHNY and CDR2 is SVGAGI in the germline V gene (reference sequence). V was clipped by 6 bases and J by 0 bases; unmatched bases: 5. The chain's CDR3 is CASSRGLADSYEQYF. The CDR3 DNA reads TGTGCCAGCAGCCGTGGACTAGCGGACTCCTACGAGCAGTACTTC.

The V and J genes are TRBV14 and TRBJ2-7, with 11 bases that match TRBD2. V lost 4 bases and J lost 3; bases outside the gene matches: 5. The CDR3 totals 15 residues. Germline V lookup: CDR1 SGHDN, CDR2 FVKESK. The CDR3: CASSRSGTSGYEQYF. The CDR3 coding sequence is TGTGCCAGCAGCCGATCAGGGACTAGCGGCTACGAGCAGTACTTC.

The chain recombines TRBV5-1 with TRBJ2-1; D gene ambiguous. Trimming stripped 5 bases from V and 7 bases from J, with 7 bases between. The germline V gene encodes CDR1 SGHRS and CDR2 YFSETQ. The CDR3 sequence is 11 residues long. CDR3 residues: CASSFVNEQFF. The CDR3 DNA is TGCGCCAGCAGTTTTGTAAATGAGCAGTTCTTC.

This clone was found once. The chain uses TRBV29-1 and TRBJ2-5; D not resolved. Trimming pared 2 bases from V and 1 base from J, leaving 8 bases between. The germline V gene encodes CDR1 SQVTM and CDR2 ANQGSEA. This CDR3 contains 13 residues. CDR3 DNA sequence: TGCAGCGTTGAAAACGGGCTCCAAGAGACCCAGTACTTC. The encoded protein is CSVENGLQETQYF.

This chain links TRBV11-2 with TRBJ2-7, with D possibly being TRBD1 (5 bases). Trimming shortened V by 1 base and J by 3 bases, and 10 bases separated the two germline ends. Germline CDR1 SGHAT, CDR2 FQNNGV. The CDR3 is 14 amino acids. The CDR3 reads CASSLGSTGYEQYF. CDR3 in DNA: TGTGCCAGCAGCTTAGGAAGTACAGGCTACGAGCAGTACTTC. Together with reference TRBV11-2 and TRBJ2-7, the CDR3 gives the full variable domain: EAGVAQSPRYKIIEKRQSVAFWCNPISGHATLYWYQQILGQGPKLLIQFQNNGVVDDSQLPKDRFSAERLKGVDSTLKIQPAKLEDSAVYLCASSLGSTGYEQYFGPGTRLTVT.

V gene TRBV2 combines with J gene TRBJ1-1; TRBD1 agrees at 7 bases. V lost 8 bases and J lost 1; bases outside the gene matches: 10. The CDR3 has 15 amino acids. CDR1 SNHLY and CDR2 FYNNEI come from the germline V gene. The CDR3 spells CASVRRGTANTEAFF. The CDR3 DNA sequence: TGTGCCAGCGTACGCCGAGGGACAGCGAACACTGAAGCTTTCTTT.

This chain joins TRBV19 and TRBJ2-5, with unresolved D. TRBJ2-7 explains the end of the DNA better; the J call may be wrong. The germline gives CDR1 LNHDA, CDR2 SQIVND (reference sequence). The CDR3 consists of 14 residues. DNA for the CDR3: TGTGCCAGTAGTATATCTCACAGCTCCTACGAGCAGTACTTC. Translated: CASSISHSSYEQYF.

The V gene is TRBV30, the J gene TRBJ1-1, with D hard to call. This CDR3 is 14 amino acids long. Looked up from germline, CDR1 is GTSNPN and CDR2 is SVGIG (reference sequence). The V and J ends lost 1 base and 1 base respectively, with 10 bases between them. The CDR3 DNA sequence: TGTGCCTGGAGTGCCGGGTCACCGAACACTGAAGCTTTCTTT. As protein: CAWSAGSPNTEAFF.

In the case of this clone: The conserved closing phenylalanine or tryptophan is absent in this CDR3, likely reflecting a read error. Because the CDR3's place on the DNA is in doubt, the DNA is left out and the CDR3 is given as listed by TCRdb. This chain uses TRBV2 with TRBJ2-3. Per germline, CDR1 SNHLY and CDR2 FYNNEI. The CDR3 comprises 11 residues, both ends counted. CDR3: CASSEAGASIY.

The V gene is TRBV28, the J gene TRBJ2-2; 7 nucleotides match TRBD2. The length of the CDR3 is 14 residues. Looked up from germline, CDR1 is MDHEN and CDR2 is SYDVKM. Trimming cost V 10 bases and J 4 bases; bases outside gene matches: 9. CDR3 DNA: TGTGCCATCCGTAGTAGCGGGCTCACCGGGGAGCTGTTTTTT. Its translation: CAIRSSGLTGELFF.

This clone was counted a few times. The chain employs TRBV7-2 and TRBJ2-3; possibly TRBD1 for D (5 bases). Germline CDR1 is SGHTA and CDR2 is FQGNSA. Trimming took off 2 bases at V and 5 bases at J, with 11 bases between the two ends. The CDR3 is 14 amino acids. The CDR3 protein is CASSLFRVGDTQYF. The CDR3 region has the DNA TGTGCCAGCAGCTTATTCAGGGTAGGAGATACGCAGTATTTT. The whole variable domain, remainder taken from reference TRBV7-2 and TRBJ2-3, is GAGVSQSPSNKVTEKGKDVELRCDPISGHTALYWYRQSLGQGLEFLIYFQGNSAPDKSGLPSDRFSAERTGGSVSTLTIQRTQQEDSAVYLCASSLFRVGDTQYFGPGTRLTVL.

The genes are TRBV11-3 and TRBJ2-7; 9 nucleotides match TRBD2. Germline V gene sequence: CDR1 SGHNT, CDR2 YENEEA. V was pared by 3 bases and J by 3 bases, with 6 bases of the junction left unmatched. The CDR3 runs 15 residues. The CDR3 loop is CASSLRASGDYEQYF. CDR3 nucleotides: TGTGCCAGCAGCTTGAGGGCTAGCGGGGACTACGAGCAGTACTTC.

The CDR3 is CASSLNAGRGGETQYF. The CDR3 nucleotides are TGTGCCAGCAGCTTGAATGCGGGTCGGGGTGGAGAGACCCAGTACTTC. The J gene is TRBJ2-5, the V gene TRBV4-2; the D gene is possibly TRBD2 (5 bases). From germline, CDR1 is LGHNA and CDR2 YNFKEQ. This CDR3 has 16 residues. V was clipped by 5 bases and J by 4 bases, with 20 bases between them.

The rearrangement uses TRBV6-1 and TRBJ1-6; no clear D gene. V gave up 5 bases and J gave up 11 bases, with 7 bases separating them. This CDR3 is built from 11 residues. CDR1 and CDR2 from the germline V gene are MNHNS and SASEGT. CDR3 amino acids: CASSNGPPLHF. CDR3 in DNA: TGTGCCAGCAGTAATGGACCACCCCTCCACTTT.

The CDR3 is CASSLGTDPGTQYF. As DNA, the CDR3 is TGTGCCAGCAGCTTAGGAACAGACCCCGGGACCCAGTACTTC. The J gene is TRBJ2-5, the V gene TRBV7-6; D is unclear. V was trimmed by 1 base and J by 7 bases, leaving 13 bases between them. The CDR3 length is 14 residues. In germline, CDR1 is SGHVS, CDR2 FNYEAQ.

The chain couples TRBV19 to TRBJ2-1; D is undetermined. The CDR3 extends over 15 amino acids. V shed 7 bases and J shed 0 bases, with 13 bases lying between them. CDR1 and CDR2 (germline): LNHDA, SQIVND (reference sequence). The CDR3 DNA follows: TGTGCCAGTACCGTCGGGCAGAACTCCTACAATGAGCAGTTCTTC. Its protein product is CASTVGQNSYNEQFF.

The chain uses TRBV6-5 and TRBJ2-7, with 10 bases identical to TRBD1. The germline CDR1 and CDR2 sequences are MNHEY and SVGAGI. Losses at the gene ends were 0 bases for V and 6 bases for J; bases not matched to a gene: 5. This CDR3 region has 15 residues. CDR3 region: CASSYSGTGVSEQYF. CDR3 DNA: TGTGCCAGCAGTTACTCAGGGACAGGGGTCAGCGAGCAGTACTTC.

The genes are TRBV6-5 and TRBJ2-3; 8 nucleotides match TRBD2. Germline assignment: CDR1 MNHEY and CDR2 SVGAGI. Trimming removed 5 bases from V and 3 bases from J; junction bases left unmatched: 7. The CDR3 totals 15 residues. CDR3 nucleotide sequence: TGTGCCAGCAGTCCCTCGGGGGGGATGACAGATACGCAGTATTTT. Its protein is CASSPSGGMTDTQYF.

This clone occurred once. The junction shows a germline mismatch at one end, possibly a read error. CDR3 DNA: TGTGCCAGCAGCTCCCTAGGGTGGACCCAAGAGGCCCAGTACTTC. Residues: CASSSLGWTQEAQYF. The chain is built from TRBV7-9 and TRBJ2-5, with D unresolved. The CDR3 totals 15 residues. Germline CDR1 is SEHNR and CDR2 is FQNEAQ (reference sequence). The variable domain in full, with the rest retrieved from reference TRBV7-9 and TRBJ2-5, is DTGVSQNPRHKITKRGQNVTFRCDPISEHNRLYWYRQTLGQGPEFLTYFQNEAQLEKSRLLSDRFSAERPKGSFSTLEIQRTEQGDSAMYLCASSSLGWTQEAQYFGPGTRLLVL.

The V and J genes are TRBV11-3 and TRBJ2-2; D remains ambiguous. The CDR3 covers 13 residues. Germline V gene sequence: CDR1 SGHNT, CDR2 YENEEA. V shed 4 bases and J shed 5 bases, with 8 bases lying between them. The CDR3 region is CASSSTLTGELFF. Here the CDR3 DNA reads TGTGCCAGCAGCTCCACCTTAACCGGGGAGCTGTTTTTT.

The chain employs TRBV14 and TRBJ1-5; no reliable D call. V was cut by 1 base and J by 9 bases, with 10 bases left in between. The V gene's germline CDR1 is SGHDN and CDR2 FVKESK. The CDR3 contains 13 residues. The CDR3, as DNA: TGTGCCAGCAGCCAAGTGGCGGGCACGCCCCAGCATTTT. Encoded protein: CASSQVAGTPQHF.